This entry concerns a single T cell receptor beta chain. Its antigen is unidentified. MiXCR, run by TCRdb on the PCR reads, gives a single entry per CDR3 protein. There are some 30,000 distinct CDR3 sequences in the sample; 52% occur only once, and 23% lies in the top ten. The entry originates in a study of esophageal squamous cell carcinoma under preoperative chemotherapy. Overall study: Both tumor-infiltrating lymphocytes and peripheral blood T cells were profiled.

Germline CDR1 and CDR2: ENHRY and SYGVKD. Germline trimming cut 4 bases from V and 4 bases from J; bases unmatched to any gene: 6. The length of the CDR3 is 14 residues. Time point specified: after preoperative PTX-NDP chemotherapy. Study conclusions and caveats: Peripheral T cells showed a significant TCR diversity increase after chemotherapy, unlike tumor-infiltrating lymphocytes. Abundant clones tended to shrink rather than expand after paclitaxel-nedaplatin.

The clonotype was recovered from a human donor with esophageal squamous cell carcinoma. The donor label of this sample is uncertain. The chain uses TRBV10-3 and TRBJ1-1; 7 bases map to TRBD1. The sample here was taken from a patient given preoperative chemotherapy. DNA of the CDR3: TGTGCCATCAGTGGGGGACAGTCGGGCACTGAAGCTTTCTTT. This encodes CAISGGQSGTEAFF.